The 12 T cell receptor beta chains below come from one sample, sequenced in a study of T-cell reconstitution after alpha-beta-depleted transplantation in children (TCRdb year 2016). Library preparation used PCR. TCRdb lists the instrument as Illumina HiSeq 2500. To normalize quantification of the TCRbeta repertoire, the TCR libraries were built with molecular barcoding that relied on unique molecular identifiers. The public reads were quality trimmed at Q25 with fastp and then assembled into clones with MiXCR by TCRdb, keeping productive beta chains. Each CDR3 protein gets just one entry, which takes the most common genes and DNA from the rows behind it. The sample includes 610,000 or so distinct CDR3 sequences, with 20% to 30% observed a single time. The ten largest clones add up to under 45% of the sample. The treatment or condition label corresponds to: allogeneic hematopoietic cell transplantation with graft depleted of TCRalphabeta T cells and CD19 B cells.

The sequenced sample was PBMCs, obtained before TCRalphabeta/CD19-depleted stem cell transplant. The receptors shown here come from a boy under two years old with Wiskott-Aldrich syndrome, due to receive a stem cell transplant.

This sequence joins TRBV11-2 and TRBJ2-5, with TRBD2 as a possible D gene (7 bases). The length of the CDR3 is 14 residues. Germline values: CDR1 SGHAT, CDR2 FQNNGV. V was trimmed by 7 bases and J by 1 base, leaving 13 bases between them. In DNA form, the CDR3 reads TGTGCCAGCAAAGGGGGGGGATCCCAAGAGACCCAGTACTTC. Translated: CASKGGGSQETQYF.

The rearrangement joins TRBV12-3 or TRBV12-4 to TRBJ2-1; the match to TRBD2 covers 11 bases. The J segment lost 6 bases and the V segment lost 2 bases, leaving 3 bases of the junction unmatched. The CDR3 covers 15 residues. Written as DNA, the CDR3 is TGTGCCAGCAGTTTATATAGCGGGAGGGCCAATGAGCAGTTCTTC. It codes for CASSLYSGRANEQFF.

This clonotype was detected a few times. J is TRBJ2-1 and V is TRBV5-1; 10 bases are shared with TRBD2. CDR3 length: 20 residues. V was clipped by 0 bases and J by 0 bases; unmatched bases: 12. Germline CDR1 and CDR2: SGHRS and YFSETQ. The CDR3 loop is CASSLGPGTSVKSSYNEQFF. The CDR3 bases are TGCGCCAGCAGCTTGGGTCCCGGGACTAGCGTAAAAAGCTCCTACAATGAGCAGTTCTTC.

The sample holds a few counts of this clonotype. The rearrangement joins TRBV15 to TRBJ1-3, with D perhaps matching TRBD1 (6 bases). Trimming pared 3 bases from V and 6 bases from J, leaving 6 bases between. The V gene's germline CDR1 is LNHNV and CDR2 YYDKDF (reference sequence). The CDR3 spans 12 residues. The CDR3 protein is CATSRGQNTIYF. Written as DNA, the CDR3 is TGTGCCACCAGCAGGGGACAAAACACCATATATTTT.

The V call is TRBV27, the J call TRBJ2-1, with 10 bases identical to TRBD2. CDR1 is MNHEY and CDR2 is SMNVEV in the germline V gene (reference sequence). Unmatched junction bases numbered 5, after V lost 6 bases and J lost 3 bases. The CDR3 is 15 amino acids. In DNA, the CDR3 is TGTGCCAGCAGGCTTCTAGCGGGAGTCTACAATGAGCAGTTCTTC. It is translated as CASRLLAGVYNEQFF.

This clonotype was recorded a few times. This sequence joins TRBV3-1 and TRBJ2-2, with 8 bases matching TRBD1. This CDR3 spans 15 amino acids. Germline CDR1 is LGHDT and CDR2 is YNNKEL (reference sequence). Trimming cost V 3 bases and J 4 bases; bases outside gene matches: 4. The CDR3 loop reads CASSQTQGATGELFF. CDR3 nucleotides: TGTGCCAGCAGCCAGACCCAGGGGGCCACCGGGGAGCTGTTTTTT.

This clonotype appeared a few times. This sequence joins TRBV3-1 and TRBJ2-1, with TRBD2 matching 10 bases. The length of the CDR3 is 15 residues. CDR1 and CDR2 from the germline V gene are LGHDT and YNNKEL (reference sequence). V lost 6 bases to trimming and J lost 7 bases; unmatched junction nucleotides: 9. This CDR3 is CASSLAGDKANEQFF. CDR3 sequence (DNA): TGTGCCAGCAGTCTAGCGGGAGACAAGGCAAATGAGCAGTTCTTC.

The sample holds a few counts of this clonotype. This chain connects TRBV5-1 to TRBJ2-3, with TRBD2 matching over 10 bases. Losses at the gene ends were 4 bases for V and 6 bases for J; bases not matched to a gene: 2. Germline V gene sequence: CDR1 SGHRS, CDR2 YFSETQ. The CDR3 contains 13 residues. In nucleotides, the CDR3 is TGCGCCAGCAGCCCACTAGCGGGGGATACGCAGTATTTT. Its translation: CASSPLAGDTQYF. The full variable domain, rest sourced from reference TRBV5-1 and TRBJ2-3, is KAGVTQTPRYLIKTRGQQVTLSCSPISGHRSVSWYQQTPGQGLQFLFEYFSETQRNKGNFPGRFSGRQFSNSRSEMNVSTLELGDSALYLCASSPLAGDTQYFGPGTRLTVL.

This chain's CDR3 is CSVDHSQDGTLYNEQFF. The CDR3 coding sequence is TGCAGCGTTGATCATTCTCAGGACGGGACACTCTACAATGAGCAGTTCTTC. The chain joins TRBV29-1 to TRBJ2-1; perhaps TRBD1 as D (6 bases). V lost 3 bases and J lost 3, with 21 bases in between. The CDR3 has 17 amino acids. From germline, CDR1 is SQVTM and CDR2 ANQGSEA.

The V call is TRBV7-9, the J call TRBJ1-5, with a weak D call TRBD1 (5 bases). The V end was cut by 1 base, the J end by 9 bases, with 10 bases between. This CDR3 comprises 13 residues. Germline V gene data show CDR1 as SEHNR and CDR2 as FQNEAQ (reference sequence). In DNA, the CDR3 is TGTGCCAGCAGCTTAGATCGGGGGTGGCCCCAGCATTTT. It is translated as CASSLDRGWPQHF.

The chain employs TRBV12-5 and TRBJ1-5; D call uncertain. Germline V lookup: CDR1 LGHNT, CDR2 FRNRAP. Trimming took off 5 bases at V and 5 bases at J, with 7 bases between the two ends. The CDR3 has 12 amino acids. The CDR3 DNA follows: TGTGCTAGTGGTATAGACGATCAGCCCCAGCATTTT. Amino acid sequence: CASGIDDQPQHF. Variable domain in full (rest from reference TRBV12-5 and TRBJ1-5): DARVTQTPRHKVTEMGQEVTMRCQPILGHNTVFWYRQTMMQGLELLAYFRNRAPLDDSGMPKDRFSAEMPDATLATLKIQPSEPRDSAVYFCASGIDDQPQHFGDGTRLSIL.

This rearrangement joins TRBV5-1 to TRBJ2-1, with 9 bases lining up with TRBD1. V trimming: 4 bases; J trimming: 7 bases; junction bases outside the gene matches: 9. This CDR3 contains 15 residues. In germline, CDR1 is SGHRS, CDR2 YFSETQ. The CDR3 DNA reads TGCGCCAGCAGCGAGGACCGGGACAGGGTAAATGAGCAGTTCTTC. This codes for CASSEDRDRVNEQFF.